Presented here are 25 T cell receptor beta chains from one specimen sequenced in a study of T cell changes during pregnancy in multiple sclerosis. The protocol was immunoSEQ multiplex PCR, while the TCRdb copy is restricted to in-frame clones and leaves out a portion. The sample has some 52,000 clones; almost 95% are singletons. The material sequenced was CD4+ T cells from peripheral blood mononuclear cells, taken in the third trimester of pregnancy. The origin of the receptors is a female donor with multiple sclerosis, enrolled in a pregnancy study.

This clone was counted between two and nine times. This chain joins TRBV9 and TRBJ2-2; D gene uncertain. V was cut by 3 bases and J by 1 base, with 7 bases left in between. The CDR3 consists of 14 residues. The germline V gene has CDR1 SGDLS and CDR2 YYNGEE. The CDR3 spells CASSDELNTGELFF. In DNA form, the CDR3 reads TGTGCCAGCAGCGACGAACTGAACACCGGGGAGCTGTTTTTT.

The rearrangement links TRBV11-3 to TRBJ2-5; 10 bases align to TRBD1. This CDR3 spans 15 amino acids. Germline CDR1 reads SGHNT; CDR2 reads YENEEA. Germline trimming cut 5 bases from V and 1 base from J; bases unmatched to any gene: 4. The CDR3: CASSPGQGFQETQYF. The DNA of the CDR3 is TGTGCCAGCAGCCCGGGACAGGGGTTCCAAGAGACCCAGTACTTC. The full variable domain, in which reference TRBV11-3 and TRBJ2-5 provide the parts outside the CDR3, is EAGVVQSPRYKIIEKKQPVAFWCNPISGHNTLYWYLQNLGQGPELLIRYENEEAVDDSQLPKDRFSAERLKGVDSTLKIQPAELGDSAVYLCASSPGQGFQETQYFGPGTRLLVL.

This CDR3 is CASSGTGGPDTQYF. DNA of the CDR3: TGTGCCAGCAGTGGGACAGGGGGCCCAGATACGCAGTATTTT. The V and J genes are TRBV6-1 and TRBJ2-3, with TRBD1 matching 11 bases. The CDR3 totals 14 residues. Germline V gene sequence: CDR1 MNHNS, CDR2 SASEGT. The J segment lost 4 bases and the V segment lost 4 bases, leaving 1 base of the junction unmatched.

This chain connects TRBV5-1 to TRBJ2-1; D is ambiguous. The germline gives CDR1 SGHRS, CDR2 YFSETQ. The CDR3 is made up of 16 amino acids. V was trimmed by 4 bases and J by 6 bases, leaving 20 bases between them. CDR3 nucleotide sequence: TGCGCCAGCAGCCATACCCAACGACGGAGTTCCAATGAGCAGTTCTTC. Its translation: CASSHTQRRSSNEQFF.

This clone was seen a few times. CDR3 DNA: TGTGCCAGCAGTACGGACAGGGGAGTTGGCTACACCTTC. Amino acids: CASSTDRGVGYTF. The chain recombines TRBV27 with TRBJ1-2; 9 nucleotides match TRBD1. V shed 5 bases and J 7 bases; nucleotides not matched to a gene: 5. The germline gives CDR1 MNHEY, CDR2 SMNVEV (reference sequence). This CDR3 has 13 residues.

The V and J genes are TRBV18 and TRBJ2-7; 9 nucleotides agree with TRBD1. The V gene end was trimmed by 2 bases and the J gene end by 3 bases; junction bases not matched to a gene: 8. The CDR3 is 16 amino acids. Germline V gene sequence: CDR1 KGHSH, CDR2 LQKENI. The CDR3 region is CASSPIGTGTGYEQYF. The CDR3 nucleotides are TGTGCCAGCTCACCAATTGGGACAGGGACGGGCTACGAGCAGTACTTC. The full variable domain, rest sourced from reference TRBV18 and TRBJ2-7, is NAGVMQNPRHLVRRRGQEARLRCSPMKGHSHVYWYRQLPEEGLKFMVYLQKENIIDESGMPKERFSAEFPKEGPSILRIQQVVRGDSAAYFCASSPIGTGTGYEQYFGPGTRLTVT.

This chain uses TRBV25-1 with TRBJ2-5; TRBD2 aligns across 7 bases. The CDR3 is made up of 14 amino acids. From germline, CDR1 is MGHDK and CDR2 SYGVNS. The V gene end was trimmed by 4 bases and the J gene end by 1 base; junction bases not matched to a gene: 3. CDR3 amino acids: CASSGWEGQETQYF. CDR3 nucleotides: TGTGCCAGCAGTGGGTGGGAGGGCCAAGAGACCCAGTACTTC.

This rearrangement joins TRBV18 to TRBJ2-2; no definite D call. The CDR3 sequence is 14 residues long. V was shortened by 2 bases and J by 8 bases, with 12 bases between the two germline ends. Germline CDR1 and CDR2: KGHSH and LQKENI. DNA of the CDR3: TGTGCCAGCTCACCAACCCCCCCGGTAGGGGAGCTGTTTTTT. The encoded protein is CASSPTPPVGELFF.

The chain couples TRBV10-2 to TRBJ2-7, with a tentative D call TRBD2 (7 bases). CDR3 length: 17 amino acids. V shed 2 bases and J shed 4 bases, with 21 bases lying between them. CDR1 and CDR2 from the germline V gene are WSHSY and SAAADI. Here the CDR3 reads CASSEAVGLGGRYEQYF. CDR3 coding DNA: TGCGCCAGCAGTGAGGCGGTCGGTCTCGGGGGGCGATACGAGCAGTACTTC.

CDR3 bases: TGTGCCAGCAGTCAGGACAGGGGGAACACTGAAGCTTTCTTT. Translation gives CASSQDRGNTEAFF. V gene TRBV11-2 combines with J gene TRBJ1-1, with 9 bases fitting TRBD1. From germline, CDR1 is SGHAT and CDR2 FQNNGV. The CDR3 is 14 amino acids. After removal of 6 bases from V and 1 base from J, the junction contained 3 bases not matched to a gene.

The V gene is TRBV6-5, the J gene TRBJ1-6, with 9 bases matching TRBD1. The germline V gene has CDR1 MNHEY and CDR2 SVGAGI. Trimming at V came to 6 bases and at J to 7 bases, leaving 7 bases not matched to a gene. The CDR3 has 15 residues. The CDR3: CASRITGTGNSPLHF. In DNA form, the CDR3 reads TGTGCCAGCAGGATTACCGGGACAGGGAATTCACCCCTCCACTTT.

The chain carries TRBV7-9 and TRBJ1-4; D not resolved. There are 12 residues in the CDR3. The ends were cut back, 5 bases at V and 14 bases at J, with 15 bases in the middle. Germline CDR1 and CDR2: SEHNR and FQNEAQ (reference sequence). The CDR3 here is CASSLMGVFLFF. The CDR3 DNA is TGTGCCAGCAGCCTAATGGGCGTATTCCTGTTTTTT.

The genes are TRBV29-1 and TRBJ1-2; weak D call: TRBD1 (6 bases). Trimming pared 6 bases from V and 8 bases from J, leaving 13 bases between. This CDR3 has 11 amino acids. The germline V gene encodes CDR1 SQVTM and CDR2 ANQGSEA. CDR3 DNA sequence: TGCAGCGTGGGAGGGGGAGGAGGCTACACCTTC. Its protein is CSVGGGGGYTF.

The chain couples TRBV28 to TRBJ2-7; 10 nucleotides agree with TRBD1. The CDR3 runs 13 residues. The V gene end was trimmed by 11 bases and the J gene end by 0 bases; junction bases not matched to a gene: 4. Looked up from germline, CDR1 is MDHEN and CDR2 is SYDVKM. The CDR3 sequence: CAAGTGASYEQYF. DNA of the CDR3: TGTGCCGCAGGGACAGGGGCCTCCTACGAGCAGTACTTC. The variable domain in full, with the rest retrieved from reference TRBV28 and TRBJ2-7, is DVKVTQSSRYLVKRTGEKVFLECVQDMDHENMFWYRQDPGLGLRLIYFSYDVKMKEKGDIPEGYSVSREKKERFSLILESASTNQTSMYLCAAGTGASYEQYFGPGTRLTVT.

The chain is built from TRBV6-5 and TRBJ1-2, with TRBD1 as a possible D gene (6 bases). CDR3 size: 12 residues. Between the trimmed V and J ends, which lost 8 bases and 8 bases, there was a span of 15 bases. Germline values: CDR1 MNHEY, CDR2 SVGAGI. CDR3 sequence: CASDGGAGGYTF. CDR3 nucleotides: TGTGCCAGCGATGGGGGGGCGGGGGGCTACACCTTC.

This clone was observed once. The chain carries TRBV11-2 and TRBJ2-7; 9 bases match TRBD2. The germline V gene encodes CDR1 SGHAT and CDR2 FQNNGV. V lost 2 bases to trimming and J lost 4 bases; unmatched junction nucleotides: 3. The CDR3 contains 14 residues. The CDR3 sequence: CASSLLAGLYEQYF. Here the CDR3 DNA reads TGTGCCAGCAGCTTACTAGCGGGGTTATACGAGCAGTACTTC.

The chain has TRBV10-3 and TRBJ2-2; D possibly corresponds to TRBD2 (6 bases). V was shortened by 0 bases and J by 5 bases, with 10 bases between the two germline ends. This CDR3 comprises 15 residues. The germline gives CDR1 ENHRY, CDR2 SYGVKD. This chain's CDR3 is CAISESGRKTGELFF. The DNA for the CDR3 is TGTGCCATCAGTGAGTCTGGGAGGAAAACCGGGGAGCTGTTTTTT.

V usage is TRBV27 and J usage is TRBJ1-1; D perhaps matches TRBD1 (6 bases). Looked up from germline, CDR1 is MNHEY and CDR2 is SMNVEV (reference sequence). The CDR3 has 13 amino acids. V dropped 5 bases and J dropped 10 bases, with 17 bases sitting between them. CDR3 loop: CASSPTLQGTAFF. The CDR3 region has the DNA TGTGCCAGCAGTCCTACTCTACAGGGCACAGCTTTCTTT.

The rearrangement joins TRBV25-1 to TRBJ1-3; D ambiguous. Trimming removed 3 bases from V and 0 bases from J, with 9 bases in between. Germline lookup yields CDR1 MGHDK and CDR2 SYGVNS. The CDR3 totals 15 residues. The CDR3 DNA sequence: TGTGCCAGCAGTGACACAGTACTCTCTGGAAACACCATATATTTT. This translates into CASSDTVLSGNTIYF.

J is TRBJ2-1 and V is TRBV28; 8 bases agree with TRBD2. V was pared by 10 bases and J by 3 bases, with 11 bases of the junction left unmatched. The CDR3 covers 15 residues. CDR1 and CDR2 from the germline V gene are MDHEN and SYDVKM. Here the CDR3 reads CATTTDGGDYNEQFF. In nucleotides, the CDR3 is TGTGCCACCACCACCGACGGGGGGGACTACAATGAGCAGTTCTTC.

This clone was observed a single time. The chain has TRBV27 and TRBJ1-1; D ambiguous. From germline, CDR1 is MNHEY and CDR2 SMNVEV (reference sequence). This CDR3 has 14 amino acids. V lost 3 bases and J 1 base, leaving 9 bases between the germline ends. The CDR3 region is CASSFWRENTEAFF. Written as DNA, the CDR3 is TGTGCCAGCAGTTTTTGGAGGGAGAACACTGAAGCTTTCTTT.

The V gene is TRBV9, the J gene TRBJ1-6; 9 bases are a match to TRBD1. The germline gives CDR1 SGDLS, CDR2 YYNGEE. Unmatched junction bases numbered 8, after V lost 4 bases and J lost 0 bases. This CDR3 region has 18 residues. The CDR3 nucleotides are TGTGCCAGCAGCCCCCTCCCGGGACAGGGCTCCTATAATTCACCCCTCCACTTT. Its translation: CASSPLPGQGSYNSPLHF.

The J gene is TRBJ1-2, the V gene TRBV7-2; possibly TRBD1 for D (5 bases). CDR3 length: 13 amino acids. V was clipped by 3 bases and J by 3 bases, with 8 bases between them. Germline V gives CDR1 SGHTA, CDR2 FQGNSA. The CDR3 loop reads CASSLTEHYGYTF. Written as DNA, the CDR3 is TGTGCCAGCAGCTTGACAGAACACTATGGCTACACCTTC. Full variable domain (remainder filled in from reference TRBV7-2 and TRBJ1-2): GAGVSQSPSNKVTEKGKDVELRCDPISGHTALYWYRQSLGQGLEFLIYFQGNSAPDKSGLPSDRFSAERTGGSVSTLTIQRTQQEDSAVYLCASSLTEHYGYTFGSGTRLTVV.

The J gene is TRBJ1-1, the V gene TRBV6-1, with D maybe TRBD1 (6 bases). The CDR3 covers 13 residues. The V gene lost 6 bases and the J gene lost 4 bases, with 12 bases spanning the gap. In germline, CDR1 is MNHNS, CDR2 SASEGT. The CDR3 sequence: CASSVTGLTEAFF. The CDR3 nucleotides read TGTGCCAGCAGCGTTACAGGGCTCACTGAAGCTTTCTTT.

This clone occurred once. This chain uses TRBV5-4 with TRBJ2-3; maybe TRBD2 (6 bases). This CDR3 comprises 15 residues. In germline, CDR1 is SGHNT, CDR2 YYREEE (reference sequence). Deletions cut 3 bases from V and 2 bases from J, with 13 bases between. The CDR3 sequence is CASSSGLPVTDTQYF. CDR3 nucleotide sequence: TGTGCCAGCAGCTCCGGACTACCCGTCACAGATACGCAGTATTTT. Drawing the rest from reference TRBV5-4 and TRBJ2-3, the complete variable domain is ETGVTQSPTHLIKTRGQQVTLRCSSQSGHNTVSWYQQALGQGPQFIFQYYREEENGRGNFPPRFSGLQFPNYSSELNVNALELDDSALYLCASSSGLPVTDTQYFGPGTRLTVL.